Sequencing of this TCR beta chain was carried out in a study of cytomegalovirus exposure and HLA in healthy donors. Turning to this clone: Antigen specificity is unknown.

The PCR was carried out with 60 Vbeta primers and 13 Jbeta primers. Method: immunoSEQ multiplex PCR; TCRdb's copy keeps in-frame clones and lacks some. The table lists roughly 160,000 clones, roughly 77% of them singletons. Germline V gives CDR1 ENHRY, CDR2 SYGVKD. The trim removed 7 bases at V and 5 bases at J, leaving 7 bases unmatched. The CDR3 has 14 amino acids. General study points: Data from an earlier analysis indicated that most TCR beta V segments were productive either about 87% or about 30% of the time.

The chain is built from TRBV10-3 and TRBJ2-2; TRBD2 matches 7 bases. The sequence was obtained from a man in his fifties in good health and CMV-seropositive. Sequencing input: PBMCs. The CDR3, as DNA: TGTGCCATCACCGGGGGGTCGGGGACCGGGGAGCTGTTTTTT. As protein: CAITGGSGTGELFF.